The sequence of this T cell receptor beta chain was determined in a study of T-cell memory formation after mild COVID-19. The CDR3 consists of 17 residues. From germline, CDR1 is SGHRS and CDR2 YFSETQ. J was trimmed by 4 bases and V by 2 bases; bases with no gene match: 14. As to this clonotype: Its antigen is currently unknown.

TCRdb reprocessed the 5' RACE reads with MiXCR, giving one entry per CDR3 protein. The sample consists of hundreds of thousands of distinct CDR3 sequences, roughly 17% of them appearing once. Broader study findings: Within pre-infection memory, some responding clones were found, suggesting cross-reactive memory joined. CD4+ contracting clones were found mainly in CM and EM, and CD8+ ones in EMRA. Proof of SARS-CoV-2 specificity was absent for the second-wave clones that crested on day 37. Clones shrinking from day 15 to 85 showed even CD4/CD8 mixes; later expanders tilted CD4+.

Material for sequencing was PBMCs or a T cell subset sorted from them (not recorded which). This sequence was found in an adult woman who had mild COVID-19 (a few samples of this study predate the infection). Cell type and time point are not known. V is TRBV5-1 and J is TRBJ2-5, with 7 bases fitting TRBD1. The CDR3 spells CASSLGELTGSSETQYF. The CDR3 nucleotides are TGCGCCAGCAGCTTAGGGGAGTTGACAGGGTCTTCAGAGACCCAGTACTTC. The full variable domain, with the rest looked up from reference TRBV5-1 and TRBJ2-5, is KAGVTQTPRYLIKTRGQQVTLSCSPISGHRSVSWYQQTPGQGLQFLFEYFSETQRNKGNFPGRFSGRQFSNSRSEMNVSTLELGDSALYLCASSLGELTGSSETQYFGPGTRLLVL.